These 15 T cell receptor beta chains were sequenced from one sample in a study of blood T cell repertoires in COVID-19. Sequencing was performed with immunoSEQ multiplex PCR; in TCRdb, only in-frame clones are kept and a portion is missing. The sample includes about 290,000 clones, roughly 90% of them seen just once. The sequencing input was PBMCs or T cells enriched from blood (not recorded which). The receptors shown here come from a woman aged 40 to 49 who had recovered from COVID-19.

The chain couples TRBV3-1 (or the pseudogene TRBV3-2) to TRBJ1-2; maybe TRBD1 (6 bases). Germline assignment: CDR1 LGHDT and CDR2 YNNKEL (reference sequence). The CDR3 is 14 residues long. V lost 2 bases to trimming and J lost 2 bases, with 9 bases between them. The CDR3 DNA follows: TGTGCCAGCAGCCAAAGGACAGCGAACTATGGCTACACCTTC. Translated, it gives CASSQRTANYGYTF.

This chain links TRBV3-1 (or the pseudogene TRBV3-2) with TRBJ1-3, with TRBD1 identical over 8 bases. Germline V lookup: CDR1 LGHDT, CDR2 YNNKEL (reference sequence). The CDR3 covers 15 residues. The J segment lost 2 bases and the V segment lost 4 bases, leaving 4 bases of the junction unmatched. In nucleotides, the CDR3 is TGTGCCAGCAGCCCGGACAGGGCAACTGGAAACACCATATATTTT. Translation: CASSPDRATGNTIYF.

This chain joins TRBV10-2 and TRBJ2-1, with 8 bases aligning to TRBD2. Per germline, CDR1 WSHSY and CDR2 SAAADI. The CDR3 totals 16 residues. V dropped 0 bases and J dropped 9; count of bases not matched to a gene: 10. The chain's CDR3 is CASSESLTGTRVEQFF. The CDR3 nucleotides are TGCGCCAGCAGTGAGTCCCTTACCGGGACTAGGGTTGAGCAGTTCTTC.

The V call is TRBV19, the J call TRBJ2-1; 7 bases agree with TRBD2. The CDR3 spans 14 residues. Germline V gene lookup returns CDR1 LNHDA and CDR2 SQIVND (reference sequence). Trimming cost V 5 bases and J 7 bases; bases outside gene matches: 8. CDR3 DNA sequence: TGTGCCAGTAGTCGGACTAGTGGTCGGAATGAGCAGTTCTTC. The encoded protein is CASSRTSGRNEQFF. Full variable domain (rest looked up from reference TRBV19 and TRBJ2-1): DGGITQSPKYLFRKEGQNVTLSCEQNLNHDAMYWYRQDPGQGLRLIYYSQIVNDFQKGDIAEGYSVSREKKESFPLTVTSAQKNPTAFYLCASSRTSGRNEQFFGPGTRLTVL.

V and J are TRBV11-3 and TRBJ2-1; 8 bases agree with TRBD2. The CDR3 is made up of 14 amino acids. CDR1 is SGHNT and CDR2 is YENEEA in the germline V gene. The V gene end was trimmed by 3 bases and the J gene end by 10 bases; junction bases not matched to a gene: 8. The chain's CDR3 is CASSFGGGRAEQFF. CDR3 DNA: TGTGCCAGCAGCTTCGGCGGGGGGAGGGCGGAGCAGTTCTTC.

This rearrangement joins TRBV4-1 to TRBJ1-5, with 9 bases lining up with TRBD1. This CDR3 region has 16 residues. The ends lost 6 bases at V and 3 bases at J; junction bases unmatched: 9. Germline V gene sequence: CDR1 MGHRA, CDR2 YSYEKL. The CDR3 reads CASRPTGTGYNQPQHF. The CDR3 DNA reads as TGCGCCAGCAGGCCGACCGGGACAGGGTACAATCAGCCCCAGCATTTT.

The rearrangement joins TRBV7-2 to TRBJ2-7, with a possible D match to TRBD1 (6 bases). Germline loops: CDR1 SGHTA, CDR2 FQGNSA. V dropped 5 bases and J dropped 1 base, with 12 bases sitting between them. CDR3 length: 14 amino acids. The CDR3: CASSITGNSYEQYF. Written as DNA, the CDR3 is TGTGCCAGCAGCATTACAGGGAATTCCTACGAGCAGTACTTC.

The V call is TRBV18, the J call TRBJ2-2; D uncertain. Germline CDR1 and CDR2: KGHSH and LQKENI. The CDR3 spans 14 residues. Trimming took off 6 bases at V and 6 bases at J, with 14 bases between the two ends. CDR3 amino acids: CASSQSQAPGELFF. CDR3 sequence (DNA): TGTGCCAGCTCCCAGAGTCAGGCTCCCGGGGAGCTGTTTTTT.

This sequence joins TRBV6-5 and TRBJ2-7; D remains unclear. This CDR3 has 14 residues. V was cut by 7 bases and J by 3 bases, with 16 bases left in between. CDR1 MNHEY and CDR2 SVGAGI come from the germline V gene. CDR3 DNA: TGTGCCAGCACCACGGCAGGTTCTGTCTACGAGCAGTACTTC. This gives the protein CASTTAGSVYEQYF.

The CDR3 sequence is CASNARQGAFEKLFF. The CDR3 coding sequence is TGTGCCAGCAACGCCCGACAGGGGGCATTTGAAAAACTGTTTTTT. This rearrangement joins TRBV6-5 to TRBJ1-4, with 10 bases aligning to TRBD1. The V and J ends lost 7 bases and 7 bases, in that order; junction bases with no gene match: 9. CDR3 length: 15 amino acids. Germline loops: CDR1 MNHEY, CDR2 SVGAGI.

The rearrangement links TRBV3-1 (or the pseudogene TRBV3-2) to TRBJ1-4, with 8 nucleotides matching TRBD1. This CDR3 spans 13 amino acids. V lost 4 bases, J lost 8 bases, and 3 bases stayed unmatched. From germline, CDR1 is LGHDT and CDR2 YNNKEL (reference sequence). CDR3 region: CASSLDRVEKLFF. Written as DNA, the CDR3 is TGTGCCAGCAGCCTGGACAGGGTCGAAAAACTGTTTTTT.

This chain links TRBV7-9 with TRBJ2-1, with D uncertain. Germline CDR1 reads SEHNR; CDR2 reads FQNEAQ (reference sequence). The V end was cut by 5 bases, the J end by 6 bases, with 11 bases between. The CDR3 totals 13 residues. The CDR3 is CASSPPSPNEQFF. CDR3 in DNA: TGTGCCAGCAGCCCACCAAGCCCCAATGAGCAGTTCTTC.

V usage is TRBV6-5 and J usage is TRBJ2-7; perhaps TRBD1 as D (5 bases). Germline-derived CDR1 and CDR2 are MNHEY and SVGAGI. This CDR3 is 15 amino acids long. The V gene lost 0 bases and the J gene lost 5 bases, with 14 bases spanning the gap. This CDR3 is CASSYSPGPLDEQYF. The CDR3 nucleotides are TGTGCCAGCAGTTACTCCCCAGGGCCTCTGGACGAGCAGTACTTC.

This chain connects TRBV29-1 to TRBJ1-1; the D gene is possibly TRBD1 (6 bases). In germline, CDR1 is SQVTM, CDR2 ANQGSEA. The CDR3 runs 12 residues. Trimming took 7 bases from V and 5 from J, leaving 14 bases between them. CDR3: CSAVTQGTEAFF. The CDR3 DNA reads as TGCAGCGCCGTAACCCAGGGGACTGAAGCTTTCTTT.

The J gene is TRBJ2-7, the V gene TRBV3-1 (or the pseudogene TRBV3-2), with 9 bases that match TRBD1. Germline V gives CDR1 LGHDT, CDR2 YNNKEL (reference sequence). V lost 1 base, J lost 6 bases, and 4 bases stayed unmatched. CDR3 length equals 14 residues. In DNA form, the CDR3 reads TGTGCCAGCAGCCAAGGGGACAGGGAGTCCGAGCAGTACTTC. Translated: CASSQGDRESEQYF.